The text below deals with one T cell receptor (beta chain). Mismatch with germline at one junction end may stem from a read error. The CDR3 runs 13 residues. This sample was included in a study of blood T cell repertoires in COVID-19. Study-wide context: Both acute and convalescent COVID-19 samples were obtained from the United States, Italy and Spain. The cDNA or gDNA used as material had been derived from T cells, B-cell-depleted T cells, or PBMCs.

Original processing notes: The assay estimated nucleated cells by amplifying reference gene primers. Libraries were prepared by immunoSEQ multiplex PCR; TCRdb keeps only in-frame clonotypes and omits some of them. From that table come the V and J calls and clone size; the DNA was used to work out D and trimming. Among roughly 250,000 clones listed, over 80% were seen once. The sample taken for sequencing was peripheral blood. V is TRBV12-3 or TRBV12-4 and J is TRBJ1-2; perhaps TRBD1 as D (6 bases). This sequence originates from a woman aged 35 to 49 with acute or convalescent COVID-19. In nucleotides, the CDR3 is TGTGCCAGCAGCCTCGGGAGGGGGTTAGGGGACGCCTTC. Protein product: CASSLGRGLGDAF.